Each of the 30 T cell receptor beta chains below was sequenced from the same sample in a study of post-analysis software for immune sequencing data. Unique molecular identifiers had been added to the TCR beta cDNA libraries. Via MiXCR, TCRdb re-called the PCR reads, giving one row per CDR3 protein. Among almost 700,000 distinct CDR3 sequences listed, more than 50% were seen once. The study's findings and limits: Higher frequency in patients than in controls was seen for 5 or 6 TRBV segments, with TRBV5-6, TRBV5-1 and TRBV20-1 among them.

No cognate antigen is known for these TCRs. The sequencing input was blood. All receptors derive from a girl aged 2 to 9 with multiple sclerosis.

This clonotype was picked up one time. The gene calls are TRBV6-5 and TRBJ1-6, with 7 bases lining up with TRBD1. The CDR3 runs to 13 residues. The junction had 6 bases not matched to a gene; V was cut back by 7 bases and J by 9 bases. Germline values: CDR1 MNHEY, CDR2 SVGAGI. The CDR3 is CASNRQGGSPLHF. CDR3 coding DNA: TGTGCCAGCAACCGACAGGGAGGTTCACCCCTCCACTTT.

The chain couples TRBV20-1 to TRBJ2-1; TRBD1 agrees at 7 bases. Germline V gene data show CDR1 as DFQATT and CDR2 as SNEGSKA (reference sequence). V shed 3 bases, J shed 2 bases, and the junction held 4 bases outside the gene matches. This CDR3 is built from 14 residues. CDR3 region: CSASRQGAYNEQFF. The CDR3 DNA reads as TGCAGTGCTAGCCGGCAGGGGGCCTACAATGAGCAGTTCTTC.

In nucleotides, the CDR3 is TGCAGTGCTAGAGATAAAACAGGCCCATCCTACGAGCAGTACTTC. Its protein product is CSARDKTGPSYEQYF. The rearrangement uses TRBV20-1 and TRBJ2-7, with D maybe TRBD1 (5 bases). Germline CDR1 and CDR2: DFQATT and SNEGSKA (reference sequence). The CDR3 sequence is 15 residues long. V lost 0 bases, J lost 1 base, and 13 bases lay in between.

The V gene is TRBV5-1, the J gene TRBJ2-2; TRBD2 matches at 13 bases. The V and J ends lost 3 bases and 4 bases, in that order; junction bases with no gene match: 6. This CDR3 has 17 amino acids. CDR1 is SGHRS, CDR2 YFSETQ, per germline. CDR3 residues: CASSSTTSGRATGELFF. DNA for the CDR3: TGCGCCAGCAGCTCTACTACTAGCGGGAGGGCCACCGGGGAGCTGTTTTTT. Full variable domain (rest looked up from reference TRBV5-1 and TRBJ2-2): KAGVTQTPRYLIKTRGQQVTLSCSPISGHRSVSWYQQTPGQGLQFLFEYFSETQRNKGNFPGRFSGRQFSNSRSEMNVSTLELGDSALYLCASSSTTSGRATGELFFGEGSRLTVL.

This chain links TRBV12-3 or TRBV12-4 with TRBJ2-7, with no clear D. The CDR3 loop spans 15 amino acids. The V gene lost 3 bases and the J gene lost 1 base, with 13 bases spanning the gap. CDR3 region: CASSFSGPASYEQYF. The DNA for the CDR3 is TGTGCCAGCAGTTTTTCCGGACCGGCTTCCTACGAGCAGTACTTC.

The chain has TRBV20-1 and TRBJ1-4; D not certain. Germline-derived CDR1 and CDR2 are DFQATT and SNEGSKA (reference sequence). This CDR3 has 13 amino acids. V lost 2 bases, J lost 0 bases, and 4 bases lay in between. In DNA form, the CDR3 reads TGCAGTGCTAGACAGCCAACTAATGAAAAACTGTTTTTT. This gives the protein CSARQPTNEKLFF.

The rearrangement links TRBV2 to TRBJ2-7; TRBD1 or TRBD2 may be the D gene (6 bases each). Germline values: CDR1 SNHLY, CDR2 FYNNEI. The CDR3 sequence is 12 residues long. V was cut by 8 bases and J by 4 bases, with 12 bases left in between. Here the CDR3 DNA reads TGTGCCAGCCTGAAAGGGGGGTACGAGCAGTACTTC. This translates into CASLKGGYEQYF.

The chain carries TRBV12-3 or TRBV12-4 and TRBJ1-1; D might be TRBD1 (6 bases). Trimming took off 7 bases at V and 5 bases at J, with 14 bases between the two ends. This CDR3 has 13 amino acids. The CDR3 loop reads CASTNRVETEAFF. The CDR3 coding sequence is TGTGCCAGCACGAACAGGGTAGAAACTGAAGCTTTCTTT.

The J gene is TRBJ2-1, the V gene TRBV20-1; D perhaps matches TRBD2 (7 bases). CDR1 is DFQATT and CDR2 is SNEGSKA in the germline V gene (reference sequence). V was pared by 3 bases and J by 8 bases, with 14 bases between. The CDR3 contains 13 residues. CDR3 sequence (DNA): TGCAGTGCTAGGAGGTCGGGGGGCCATGAGCAGTTCTTC. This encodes CSARRSGGHEQFF.

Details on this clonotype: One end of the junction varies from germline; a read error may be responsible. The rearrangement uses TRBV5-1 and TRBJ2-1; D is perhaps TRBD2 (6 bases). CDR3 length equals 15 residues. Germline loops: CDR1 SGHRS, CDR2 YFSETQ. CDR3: CSSSSRGGAYNEQFF. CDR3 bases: TGCTCCAGCAGCTCCCGCGGCGGGGCCTACAATGAGCAGTTCTTC.

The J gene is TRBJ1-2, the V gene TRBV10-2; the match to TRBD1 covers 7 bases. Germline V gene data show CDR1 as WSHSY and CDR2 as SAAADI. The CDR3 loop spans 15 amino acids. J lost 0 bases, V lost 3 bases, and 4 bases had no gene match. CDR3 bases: TGCGCCAGCAGTGAAGGGACAGATACTAACTATGGCTACACCTTC. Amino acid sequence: CASSEGTDTNYGYTF.

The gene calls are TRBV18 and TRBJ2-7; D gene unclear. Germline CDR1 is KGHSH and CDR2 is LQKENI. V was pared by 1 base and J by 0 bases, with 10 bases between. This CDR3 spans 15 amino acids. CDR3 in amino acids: CASSPQPGFSYEQYF. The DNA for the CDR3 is TGTGCCAGCTCACCACAGCCAGGATTCTCCTACGAGCAGTACTTC.

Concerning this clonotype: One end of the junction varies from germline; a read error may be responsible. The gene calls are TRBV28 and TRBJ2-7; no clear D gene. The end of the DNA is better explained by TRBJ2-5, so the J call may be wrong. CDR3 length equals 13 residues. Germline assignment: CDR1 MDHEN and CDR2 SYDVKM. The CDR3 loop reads CTSSFGLQETQYF. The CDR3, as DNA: TGTACCAGCAGTTTCGGCCTCCAAGAGACCCAGTACTTC.

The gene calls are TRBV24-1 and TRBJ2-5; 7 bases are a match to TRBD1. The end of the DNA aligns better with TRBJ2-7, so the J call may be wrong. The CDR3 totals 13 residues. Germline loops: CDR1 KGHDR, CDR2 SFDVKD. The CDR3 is CATGRQGWNEQYF. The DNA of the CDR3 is TGTGCCACCGGAAGACAGGGTTGGAACGAGCAGTACTTC.

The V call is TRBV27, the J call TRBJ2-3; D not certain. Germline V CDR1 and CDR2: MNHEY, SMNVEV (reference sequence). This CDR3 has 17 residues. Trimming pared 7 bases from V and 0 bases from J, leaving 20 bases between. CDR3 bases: TGTGCCAGCAATAGAAACCCAGGCTCCTATAGCACAGATACGCAGTATTTT. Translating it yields CASNRNPGSYSTDTQYF.

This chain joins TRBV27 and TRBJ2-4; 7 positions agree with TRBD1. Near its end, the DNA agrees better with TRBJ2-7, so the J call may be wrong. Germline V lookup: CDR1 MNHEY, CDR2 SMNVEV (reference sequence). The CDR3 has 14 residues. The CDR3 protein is CASSPSGTAYEQYF. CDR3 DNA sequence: TGTGCCAGCAGCCCCTCCGGGACAGCCTACGAGCAGTACTTC.

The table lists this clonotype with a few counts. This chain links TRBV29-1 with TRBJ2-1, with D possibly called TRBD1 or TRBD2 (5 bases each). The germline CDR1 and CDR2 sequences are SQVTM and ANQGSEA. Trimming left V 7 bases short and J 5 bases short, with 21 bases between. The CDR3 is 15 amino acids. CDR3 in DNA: TGCAGCGCTTGCCGGGGACGCAGCTTAAACAATGAGCAGTTCTTC. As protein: CSACRGRSLNNEQFF.

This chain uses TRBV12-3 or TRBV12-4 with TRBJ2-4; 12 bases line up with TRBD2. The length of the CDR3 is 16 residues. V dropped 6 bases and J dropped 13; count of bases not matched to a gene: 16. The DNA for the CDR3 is TGTGCCAGCAGCAACCGAGTGGGACTAGCGGGCGGGGAGCAGTACTTC. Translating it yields CASSNRVGLAGGEQYF.

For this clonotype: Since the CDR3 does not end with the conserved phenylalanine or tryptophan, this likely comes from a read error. CDR3 in DNA: TGTGCCAGCAGTGAAAGACAGGGGGCCACTAATGAGCAGTTCTGC. Translated, it gives CASSERQGATNEQFC. V and J are TRBV6-4 and TRBJ2-1; TRBD1 agrees at 10 bases. CDR3 length: 15 amino acids. Germline loops: CDR1 MRHNA, CDR2 SNTAGT. The ends lost 3 bases at V and 7 bases at J; junction bases unmatched: 6.

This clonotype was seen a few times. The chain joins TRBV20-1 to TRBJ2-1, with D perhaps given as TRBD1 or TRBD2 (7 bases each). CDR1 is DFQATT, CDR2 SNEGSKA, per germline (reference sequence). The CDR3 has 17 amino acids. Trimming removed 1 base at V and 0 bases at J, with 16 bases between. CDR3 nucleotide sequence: TGCAGTGCTAGAGGACAGGGAGGGACTTCCTCCTACAATGAGCAGTTCTTC. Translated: CSARGQGGTSSYNEQFF.

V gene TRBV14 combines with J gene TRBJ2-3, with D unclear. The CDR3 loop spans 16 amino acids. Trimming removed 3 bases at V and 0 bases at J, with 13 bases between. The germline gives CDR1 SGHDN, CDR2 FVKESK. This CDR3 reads CASSHENYPSTDTQYF. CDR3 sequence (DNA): TGTGCCAGCAGCCACGAAAACTACCCCAGCACAGATACGCAGTATTTT.

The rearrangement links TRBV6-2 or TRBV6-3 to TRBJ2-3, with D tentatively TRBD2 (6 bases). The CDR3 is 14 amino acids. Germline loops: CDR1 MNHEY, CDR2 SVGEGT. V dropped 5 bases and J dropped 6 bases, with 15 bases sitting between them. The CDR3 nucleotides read TGTGCCAGCAGTGTACTAGGAGGGGCGGATACGCAGTATTTT. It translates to CASSVLGGADTQYF.

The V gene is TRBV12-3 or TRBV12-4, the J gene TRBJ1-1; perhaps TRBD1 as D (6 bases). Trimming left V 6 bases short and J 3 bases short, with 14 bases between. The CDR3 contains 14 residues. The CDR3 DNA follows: TGTGCCAGCAGCTTTAACAGGGTCGACACTGAAGCTTTCTTT. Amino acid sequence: CASSFNRVDTEAFF.

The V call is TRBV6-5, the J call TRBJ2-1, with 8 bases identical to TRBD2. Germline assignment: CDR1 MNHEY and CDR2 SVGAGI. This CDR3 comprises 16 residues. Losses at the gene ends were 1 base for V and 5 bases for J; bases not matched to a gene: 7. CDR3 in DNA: TGTGCCAGCAGTTACTTCGAAGGGACTAGGCACAATGAGCAGTTCTTC. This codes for CASSYFEGTRHNEQFF.

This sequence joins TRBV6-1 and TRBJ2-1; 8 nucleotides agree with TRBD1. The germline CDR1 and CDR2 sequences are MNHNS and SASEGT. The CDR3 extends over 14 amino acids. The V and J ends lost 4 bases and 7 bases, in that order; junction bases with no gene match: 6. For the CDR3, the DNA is TGTGCCAGCAGTGCTGAGACAGGGGTTAATGAGCAGTTCTTC. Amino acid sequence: CASSAETGVNEQFF.

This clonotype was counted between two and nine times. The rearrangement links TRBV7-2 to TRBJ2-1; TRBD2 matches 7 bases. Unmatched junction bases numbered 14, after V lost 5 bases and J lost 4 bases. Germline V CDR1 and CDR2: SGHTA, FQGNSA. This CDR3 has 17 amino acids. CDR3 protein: CASSRRGRGTSYNEQFF. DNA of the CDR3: TGTGCCAGCAGCCGCCGAGGGCGGGGGACCTCGTACAATGAGCAGTTCTTC.

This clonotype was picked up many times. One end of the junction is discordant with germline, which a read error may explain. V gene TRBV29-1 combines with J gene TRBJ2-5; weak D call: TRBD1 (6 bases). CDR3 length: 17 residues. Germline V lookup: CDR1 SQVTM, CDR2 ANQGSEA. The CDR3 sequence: CSVEGGQGRKYQETQYF. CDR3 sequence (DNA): TGCAGCGTCGAAGGCGGTCAGGGGCGAAAGTACCAAGAGACCCAGTACTTC. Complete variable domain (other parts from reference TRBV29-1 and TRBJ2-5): SAVISQKPSRDICQRGTSLTIQCQVDSQVTMMFWYRQQPGQSLTLIATANQGSEATYESGFVIDKFPISRPNLTFSTLTVSNMSPEDSSIYLCSVEGGQGRKYQETQYFGPGTRLLVL.

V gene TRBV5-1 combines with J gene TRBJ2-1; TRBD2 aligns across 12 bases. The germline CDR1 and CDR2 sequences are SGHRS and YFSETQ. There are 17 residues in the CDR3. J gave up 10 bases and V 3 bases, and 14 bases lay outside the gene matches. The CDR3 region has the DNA TGCGCCAGCAGCTCCCCGGAGGCTAGCGGGAGGGTAAGGGAGCAGTTCTTC. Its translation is CASSSPEASGRVREQFF.

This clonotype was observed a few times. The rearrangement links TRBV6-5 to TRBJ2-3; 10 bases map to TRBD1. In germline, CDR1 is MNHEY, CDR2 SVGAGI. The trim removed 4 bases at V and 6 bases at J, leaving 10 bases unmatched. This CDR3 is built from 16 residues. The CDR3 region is CASSSGPGQGRDTQYF. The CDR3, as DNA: TGTGCCAGCAGTTCAGGACCGGGACAGGGGAGGGATACGCAGTATTTT.

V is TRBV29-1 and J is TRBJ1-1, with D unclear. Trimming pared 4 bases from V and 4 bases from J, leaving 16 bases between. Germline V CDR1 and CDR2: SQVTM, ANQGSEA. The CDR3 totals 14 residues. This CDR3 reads CSVGARDGPTEAFF. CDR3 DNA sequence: TGCAGCGTTGGGGCGAGAGATGGGCCCACTGAAGCTTTCTTT.